The 5 T cell receptor beta chains below all came from one sample that was sequenced in a study of cytomegalovirus exposure and HLA in healthy donors. Measured with immunoSEQ multiplex PCR; TCRdb has only the in-frame clones, and not every one. This table has under 200,000 clones, about 81% appearing once. Material: PBMCs. These receptor sequences come from a woman aged 25 to 39 in good health and CMV-seronegative.

In its sample, this clone ranks as medium-sized. The CDR3, as DNA: TGTGCCAGCACCGAATGGGAGGATGGCTACACCTTC. It is translated as CASTEWEDGYTF. J is TRBJ1-2 and V is TRBV2; D gene unclear. The V and J ends lost 7 bases and 6 bases respectively, with 12 bases between them. The length of the CDR3 is 12 residues. Germline CDR1 SNHLY, CDR2 FYNNEI.

V gene TRBV6-5 combines with J gene TRBJ1-6; TRBD1 matches at 7 bases. Trimming at V came to 4 bases and at J to 9 bases, leaving 9 bases not matched to a gene. Germline lookup yields CDR1 MNHEY and CDR2 SVGAGI. This CDR3 comprises 15 residues. DNA of the CDR3: TGTGCCAGCAGTTCCTCTACAGGGGCTAGTTCACCCCTCCACTTT. Its protein product is CASSSSTGASSPLHF.

V usage is TRBV4-1 and J usage is TRBJ2-3; 7 nucleotides line up with TRBD2. The ends lost 3 bases at V and 8 bases at J; junction bases unmatched: 11. CDR3 length equals 15 residues. Germline CDR1 reads MGHRA; CDR2 reads YSYEKL. In nucleotides, the CDR3 is TGCGCCAGCAGCCAGCTTAAAACCGGGACTACTACGCAGTATTTT. Protein sequence: CASSQLKTGTTTQYF.

CDR3 nucleotide sequence: TGTGCCAGCAGTGCCGCCCCCGGGACAGCTAATGAAAAACTGTTTTTT. Translation gives CASSAAPGTANEKLFF. The J gene is TRBJ1-4, the V gene TRBV25-1, with 7 bases matching TRBD1. Germline loops: CDR1 MGHDK, CDR2 SYGVNS. The V gene end was trimmed by 4 bases and the J gene end by 3 bases; junction bases not matched to a gene: 8. This CDR3 region has 16 residues.

The chain combines TRBV5-1 with TRBJ1-1; D unresolved. V lost 4 bases and J lost 0, with 7 bases in between. The CDR3 sequence is 13 residues long. CDR1 SGHRS and CDR2 YFSETQ come from the germline V gene. CDR3 nucleotides: TGCGCCAGCAGCCCGAGCCTGAACACTGAAGCTTTCTTT. It is translated as CASSPSLNTEAFF.